This T cell receptor beta chain is from a study of chemoradiotherapy in HPV16-positive cancers. In germline, CDR1 is LNHNV, CDR2 YYDKDF (reference sequence). The germline V and J ends were trimmed by 2 bases and 0 bases, with 5 bases remaining between them. The CDR3 spans 13 residues. Repertoires were generated with immunoSEQ multiplex PCR, while TCRdb's copy carries only in-frame clones and drops some. Of around 9,600 clones detected, roughly 78% appear once; the ten largest clones hold approximately 11%. This sequence originates from a human donor with HPV-associated anogenital cancer. The chain links TRBV15 to TRBJ2-7, with D unresolved. This sample was taken from a patient who underwent chemoradiotherapy. CDR3 protein: CATSRQASYEQYF. The CDR3 nucleotides read TGTGCCACCAGCAGACAGGCCTCCTACGAGCAGTACTTC.